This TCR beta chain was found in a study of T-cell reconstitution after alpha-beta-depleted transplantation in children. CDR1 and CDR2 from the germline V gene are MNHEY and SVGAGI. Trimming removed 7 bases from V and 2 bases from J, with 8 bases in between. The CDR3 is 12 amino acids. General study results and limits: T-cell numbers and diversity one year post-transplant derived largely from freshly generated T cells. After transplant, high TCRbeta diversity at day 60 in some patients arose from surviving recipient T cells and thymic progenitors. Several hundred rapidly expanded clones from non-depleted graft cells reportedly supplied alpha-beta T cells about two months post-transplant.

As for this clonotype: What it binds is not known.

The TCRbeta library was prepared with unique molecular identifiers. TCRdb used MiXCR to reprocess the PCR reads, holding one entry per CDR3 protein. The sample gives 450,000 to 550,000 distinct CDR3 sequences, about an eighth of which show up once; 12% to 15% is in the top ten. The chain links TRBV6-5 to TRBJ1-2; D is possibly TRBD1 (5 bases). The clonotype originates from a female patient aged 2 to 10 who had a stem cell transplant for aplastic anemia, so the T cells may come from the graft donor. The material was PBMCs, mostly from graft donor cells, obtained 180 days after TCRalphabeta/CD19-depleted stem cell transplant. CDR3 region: CASKRQNYGYTF. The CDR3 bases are TGTGCCAGCAAGCGACAGAACTATGGCTACACCTTC.